Listed below are T cell receptor beta chains from one sample, sequenced in a study of molecular identifiers for immune sequencing clone quantification. TCRdb used MiXCR to reprocess the PCR reads, holding one entry per CDR3 protein. Of about 100,000 distinct CDR3 sequences in the sample, over 30% were seen once. The sample was naive CD8+ T cells from blood, with Jurkat cell RNA spiked in. The origin of the receptors is a human donor in good health. Some libraries in this study had Jurkat cell RNA spiked in. CDR3s include the opening cysteine and the closing phenylalanine or tryptophan. D genes are given only for firm matches. The size field is filled for only some rows; it gives once, few, many or a size class.

cdr3_nt: TGTGCCAGCAGTTTAACCCCGGGACTAGCAGAGTACTTC
cdr3_aa: CASSLTPGLAEYF
j_call: TRBJ2-7
v_call: TRBV28
clone_size: few
d_call: TRBD2

cdr3_nt: TGTGCCAGCAGGCACAACACCGCTAGCGTGAGAACAGATACTCAGTATTTT
cdr3_aa: CASRHNTASVRTDTQYF
j_call: TRBJ2-3
v_call: TRBV2
clone_size: -
d_call: -

cdr3_nt: TGTGCCAGCAAGACAGGGGGCGAAAACATTCAGTACTTC
cdr3_aa: CASKTGGENIQYF
j_call: TRBJ2-4
v_call: TRBV13
clone_size: -
d_call: TRBD1

cdr3_nt: TGTGCCAGCAGGACAGGGATTGAGACCCAGTACTTC
cdr3_aa: CASRTGIETQYF
j_call: TRBJ2-5
v_call: TRBV12-3/TRBV12-4
clone_size: many
d_call: TRBD1

cdr3_nt: TGTGCCAGCAGCCAAGGTGCGGGACAGGGGTACGAGCAGTACTTC
cdr3_aa: CASSQGAGQGYEQYF
j_call: TRBJ2-7
v_call: TRBV3-1
clone_size: -
d_call: TRBD1

cdr3_nt: TGTGCCAGCAGCCAAGACCAAGGGCAAGAGCCCCAGTACTTC
cdr3_aa: CASSQDQGQEPQYF
j_call: TRBJ2-5
v_call: TRBV4-2
clone_size: few
d_call: -

cdr3_nt: TGTGCCAGCAGCTTCGTGTCAGATACGCAGTATTTT
cdr3_aa: CASSFVSDTQYF
j_call: TRBJ2-3
v_call: TRBV5-6
clone_size: -
d_call: -

cdr3_nt: TGTGCCAGCAGCTCCCCCCCGGGGACCGGGGCGCGGTTTTTT
cdr3_aa: CASSSPPGTGARFF
j_call: TRBJ2-2
v_call: TRBV7-9
clone_size: -
d_call: -

cdr3_nt: TGTGCCAGCAGCTTGGTGCCAGGGGTCGGCAATGAGCAGTTCTTC
cdr3_aa: CASSLVPGVGNEQFF
j_call: TRBJ2-1
v_call: TRBV5-6
clone_size: few
d_call: -

cdr3_nt: TGTGCCAGCAGCCCTAGCGGGAGGGCAGATACGCAGTATTTT
cdr3_aa: CASSPSGRADTQYF
j_call: TRBJ2-3
v_call: TRBV11-2
clone_size: many
d_call: TRBD2

cdr3_nt: TGTGCCAGCAGCGTGCAAGAGACCCAGTACTTC
cdr3_aa: CASSVQETQYF
j_call: TRBJ2-5
v_call: TRBV7-9
clone_size: many
d_call: -

cdr3_nt: TGCAGTGCTAGAGGACTAACCTTTACCACAGATACGCAGTATTTT
cdr3_aa: CSARGLTFTTDTQYF
j_call: TRBJ2-3
v_call: TRBV20-1
clone_size: -
d_call: -

cdr3_nt: TGTGCCAGCAGTCCCGGGGTTGGCTATGGCTACACCTTC
cdr3_aa: CASSPGVGYGYTF
j_call: TRBJ1-2
v_call: TRBV7-2
clone_size: many
d_call: -

cdr3_nt: TGTGCCAGCCCAGAAGAGACCCAGTACTTC
cdr3_aa: CASPEETQYF
j_call: TRBJ2-5
v_call: TRBV5-6
clone_size: many
d_call: -

cdr3_nt: TGTGCCAGCAGCGCAGGGACAGCGGGGCCCTACGAGCAGTACTTC
cdr3_aa: CASSAGTAGPYEQYF
j_call: TRBJ2-7
v_call: TRBV13
clone_size: -
d_call: -

cdr3_nt: TGCGCCAGCAGCCAAGATTACCGGACAGGGGAATTGGTATACGAGCAGTACTTC
cdr3_aa: CASSQDYRTGELVYEQYF
j_call: TRBJ2-7
v_call: TRBV4-1
clone_size: once
d_call: TRBD1

cdr3_nt: TGTGCCAGCAGTTTCGGGGTGACTGAAGCTTTCTTT
cdr3_aa: CASSFGVTEAFF
j_call: TRBJ1-1
v_call: TRBV28
clone_size: many
d_call: -

cdr3_nt: TGTGCCAGCAGTTTATCTTCCAACTACGAGCAGTACTTC
cdr3_aa: CASSLSSNYEQYF
j_call: TRBJ2-7
v_call: TRBV27
clone_size: -
d_call: -

cdr3_nt: TGTGCCAGCGGTCCCACGCAGGCTAGCACAGATACGCAGAATTTT
cdr3_aa: CASGPTQASTDTQNF
j_call: TRBJ2-3
v_call: TRBV27
clone_size: once
d_call: -

cdr3_nt: TGTGCCAGCATCCGCCCACCAGGAGATACGCAGTATTTT
cdr3_aa: CASIRPPGDTQYF
j_call: TRBJ2-3
v_call: TRBV28
clone_size: many
d_call: -

cdr3_nt: TGCGCCAGCAGTGATAGTGGAGGACAGGGGTTTTTC
cdr3_aa: CASSDSGGQGFF
j_call: TRBJ2-7
v_call: TRBV10-2
clone_size: many
d_call: TRBD1

cdr3_nt: TGTGCCAGCAGTTTCCCTTTAGCGGGAGTAGAACAAGAGACCCAGTACTTC
cdr3_aa: CASSFPLAGVEQETQYF
j_call: TRBJ2-5
v_call: TRBV28
clone_size: few
d_call: TRBD2

cdr3_nt: TGTGCCATCAGTGAGTCGGAGACCCAGTACTTC
cdr3_aa: CAISESETQYF
j_call: TRBJ2-5
v_call: TRBV10-3
clone_size: -
d_call: -

cdr3_nt: TGCGCCAGCAGCCTCACTAGCGGGTACGAGCAGTACTTC
cdr3_aa: CASSLTSGYEQYF
j_call: TRBJ2-7
v_call: TRBV5-1
clone_size: many
d_call: TRBD2

cdr3_nt: TGTGCCAGCAGCTCCCCAGCCGACTTAAACAGGTCCAATCAGCCCCAGCATTTT
cdr3_aa: CASSSPADLNRSNQPQHF
j_call: TRBJ1-5
v_call: TRBV7-3
clone_size: many
d_call: -

cdr3_nt: TGTGCCAGTAGTATAGGAAGCCCCTCTGGGGCCAACGTCCTGACTTTC
cdr3_aa: CASSIGSPSGANVLTF
j_call: TRBJ2-6
v_call: TRBV19
clone_size: -
d_call: -

cdr3_nt: TGTGCCAGCAGTGATTGGGCTGGCGAAGTCACCGGGGAGCTGTTTTTT
cdr3_aa: CASSDWAGEVTGELFF
j_call: TRBJ2-2
v_call: TRBV6-1
clone_size: -
d_call: -

cdr3_nt: TGTGCCAGCAGCCGGGAATACGAGCAGTACTTC
cdr3_aa: CASSREYEQYF
j_call: TRBJ2-7
v_call: TRBV28
clone_size: few
d_call: -

cdr3_nt: TGTGCCAGCAGCGAGGGACTAGCGGGCACAGATACGCAGTATTTT
cdr3_aa: CASSEGLAGTDTQYF
j_call: TRBJ2-3
v_call: TRBV3-1
clone_size: -
d_call: TRBD2

cdr3_nt: TGTGCCAGCAGTTTGTTGGCCAGCCCCTACGAGCAGTACTTC
cdr3_aa: CASSLLASPYEQYF
j_call: TRBJ2-7
v_call: TRBV27
clone_size: -
d_call: -

cdr3_nt: TGTGCCAGCGGCCAGGGGAGCGGTGAAGCTTTCTTT
cdr3_aa: CASGQGSGEAFF
j_call: TRBJ1-1
v_call: TRBV25-1
clone_size: few
d_call: -

cdr3_nt: TGTGCCAGCAGGGGGGGTAGCGGGTTTAGCACAGATACGCAGTATTTT
cdr3_aa: CASRGGSGFSTDTQYF
j_call: TRBJ2-3
v_call: TRBV28
clone_size: -
d_call: TRBD2

cdr3_nt: TGCGCCAGCAGCCAAGACAGGAGGGCTACAGATACGCAGTATTTT
cdr3_aa: CASSQDRRATDTQYF
j_call: TRBJ2-3
v_call: TRBV4-1
clone_size: many
d_call: -

cdr3_nt: TGTGCCAGCAGCTCTAGACTAGATCAGGGCACAGATACGCAGTATTTT
cdr3_aa: CASSSRLDQGTDTQYF
j_call: TRBJ2-3
v_call: TRBV9
clone_size: few
d_call: -

cdr3_nt: TGTGCCAGCAGCCTGCTGGCTGGGGCCAACGTCCTGACTTTC
cdr3_aa: CASSLLAGANVLTF
j_call: TRBJ2-6
v_call: TRBV9
clone_size: few
d_call: -

cdr3_nt: TGTGCCAGCAGCCAAGTCGGTGTGAGCTTCTACGAGCAGTACTTC
cdr3_aa: CASSQVGVSFYEQYF
j_call: TRBJ2-7
v_call: TRBV14
clone_size: -
d_call: -

cdr3_nt: TGTGCCAGCAGTTTGGGGGTCGACTATCTGGAGACCCAGTACTTC
cdr3_aa: CASSLGVDYLETQYF
j_call: TRBJ2-5
v_call: TRBV27
clone_size: -
d_call: -

cdr3_nt: TGTGCCAGCAGTTACTGGGACGGACGTGCTTTCTTT
cdr3_aa: CASSYWDGRAFF
j_call: TRBJ1-1
v_call: TRBV6-5
clone_size: few
d_call: -